The clone carrying this T cell receptor (beta chain) was recorded a few times. What it binds is unknown. TCRdb used MiXCR to reprocess the RT-PCR reads, holding one entry per CDR3 protein. The sample consists of about 780,000 distinct CDR3 sequences, about 18% of them appearing once. The data derive from a study of response to subunit inactivated influenza vaccine. Unmatched junction bases numbered 12, after V lost 5 bases and J lost 6 bases. The germline V gene encodes CDR1 SGHAT and CDR2 FQNNGV. This CDR3 contains 17 residues. General study findings and limits: After each seasonal influenza vaccination, few new T cells are recruited, the authors suggested.

The chain combines TRBV11-2 with TRBJ2-5; TRBD2 aligns across 13 bases. This specimen was PBMCs from blood, taken more than 4 days after vaccination. The sequence came from a man in his forties or fifties who received an inactivated influenza vaccine. The CDR3 region is CASSHPGLAGTGKTQYF. The CDR3 bases are TGTGCCAGCAGCCACCCGGGACTAGCGGGGACGGGAAAGACCCAGTACTTC.